These 32 T cell receptor beta chains were all obtained from the same sample, sequenced in a study of shared clonotypes between healthy human individuals. Libraries were prepared by immunoSEQ multiplex PCR; TCRdb keeps only in-frame clonotypes and omits some of them. The table has 950,000 to 1,100,000 clones, roughly 80% seen once. The sequenced sample consisted of memory CD4+ T cells sorted from blood. The subset was: CD45RA-negative fraction. All receptors derive from a man aged 18 to 30 in good health.

Concerning this clone: The same CDR3 is also encoded by other DNA sequences in this sample. This sequence joins TRBV9 and TRBJ1-1; 9 bases align to TRBD1. The V and J ends lost 1 base and 5 bases, in that order; junction bases with no gene match: 3. The V gene's germline CDR1 is SGDLS and CDR2 YYNGEE. The CDR3 spans 14 residues. This CDR3 reads CASSVRDRVTEAFF. CDR3 nucleotide sequence: TGTGCCAGCAGCGTAAGGGACAGGGTAACTGAAGCTTTCTTT.

This rearrangement joins TRBV2 to TRBJ1-6; tentative D call: TRBD1 (6 bases). Trimming took 6 bases from V and 9 from J, leaving 12 bases between them. Germline V gene sequence: CDR1 SNHLY, CDR2 FYNNEI. CDR3 length equals 13 residues. The CDR3 DNA reads as TGTGCCAGCAGGGGGGAAGGGGGTTCACCCCTCCACTTT. Its protein product is CASRGEGGSPLHF.

V gene TRBV7-2 combines with J gene TRBJ2-7; 8 nucleotides agree with TRBD1. The CDR3 totals 15 residues. J lost 2 bases, V lost 5 bases, and 8 bases had no gene match. Germline values: CDR1 SGHTA, CDR2 FQGNSA. CDR3 coding DNA: TGTGCCAGCAGCCCAGAACAGGGGGTTCCCTACGAGCAGTACTTC. It translates to CASSPEQGVPYEQYF. Full variable domain (outside the CDR3, taken from reference TRBV7-2 and TRBJ2-7): GAGVSQSPSNKVTEKGKDVELRCDPISGHTALYWYRQSLGQGLEFLIYFQGNSAPDKSGLPSDRFSAERTGGSVSTLTIQRTQQEDSAVYLCASSPEQGVPYEQYFGPGTRLTVT.

The rearrangement uses TRBV5-4 and TRBJ2-3; 14 bases match TRBD2. Germline CDR1 is SGHNT and CDR2 is YYREEE (reference sequence). With 4 bases clipped from V and 4 bases from J, the junction kept 5 bases outside the gene matches. The CDR3 has 16 residues. The CDR3 region is CASSIQTSGGADTQYF. CDR3 in DNA: TGTGCCAGCAGCATCCAGACTAGCGGGGGGGCAGATACGCAGTATTTT. The full variable domain, completed using reference TRBV5-4 and TRBJ2-3, is ETGVTQSPTHLIKTRGQQVTLRCSSQSGHNTVSWYQQALGQGPQFIFQYYREEENGRGNFPPRFSGLQFPNYSSELNVNALELDDSALYLCASSIQTSGGADTQYFGPGTRLTVL.

The J gene is TRBJ2-4, the V gene TRBV29-1; D is unclear. Germline values: CDR1 SQVTM, CDR2 ANQGSEA. Trimming shortened V by 6 bases and J by 9 bases, and 12 bases separated the two germline ends. The CDR3 loop spans 11 amino acids. CDR3 sequence reads: CSVWVVGIQYF. For the CDR3, the DNA is TGCAGCGTCTGGGTAGTTGGCATTCAGTACTTC.

This chain links TRBV19 with TRBJ1-2; TRBD1 aligns across 7 bases. The length of the CDR3 is 13 residues. V lost 6 bases and J lost 11; bases outside the gene matches: 12. The germline CDR1 and CDR2 sequences are LNHDA and SQIVND (reference sequence). The CDR3: CASRRGQTFGYTF. The CDR3 bases are TGTGCCAGTAGAAGGGGACAGACGTTCGGGTACACCTTC.

The CDR3 DNA is TGTGCCAGCAGCAAGACAGGGCAAACCGGAAACACCATATATTTT. Translating gives CASSKTGQTGNTIYF. This chain links TRBV9 with TRBJ1-3; 7 bases line up with TRBD1. Germline V lookup: CDR1 SGDLS, CDR2 YYNGEE. This CDR3 contains 15 residues. Unmatched junction bases numbered 8, after V lost 4 bases and J lost 4 bases.

This clone was observed once. The chain links TRBV2 to TRBJ1-2; D is ambiguous. Germline V gives CDR1 SNHLY, CDR2 FYNNEI. The CDR3 is made up of 13 amino acids. V was pared by 1 base and J by 4 bases, with 7 bases between. Written as DNA, the CDR3 is TGTGCCAGCAGTGAAGGGGCTGTCTATGGCTACACCTTC. This translates into CASSEGAVYGYTF.

This clone was found a few times. The chain couples TRBV6-5 to TRBJ1-1; no reliable D call. The CDR3 loop spans 13 amino acids. Germline-derived CDR1 and CDR2 are MNHEY and SVGAGI. V was trimmed by 2 bases and J by 4 bases, leaving 8 bases between them. CDR3 residues: CASSYPGTTEAFF. The CDR3 region has the DNA TGTGCCAGCAGTTACCCGGGTACCACTGAAGCTTTCTTT.

Note on this clone: This may arise from a read error, as a much more abundant clone is one base away. This sample also contains other DNA sequences that code for the same CDR3. This chain links TRBV11-2 with TRBJ2-7; D remains ambiguous. This CDR3 has 11 residues. The V gene lost 5 bases and the J gene lost 1 base, with 3 bases spanning the gap. Germline CDR1 is SGHAT and CDR2 is FQNNGV. In nucleotides, the CDR3 is TGTGCCAGCAGCCCGTCCTACGAGCAGTACTTC. This translates into CASSPSYEQYF. Based on the CDR3 plus reference TRBV11-2 and TRBJ2-7, the full variable domain is EAGVAQSPRYKIIEKRQSVAFWCNPISGHATLYWYQQILGQGPKLLIQFQNNGVVDDSQLPKDRFSAERLKGVDSTLKIQPAKLEDSAVYLCASSPSYEQYFGPGTRLTVT.

The J gene is TRBJ2-1, the V gene TRBV29-1; TRBD2 agrees at 8 bases. The V segment lost 3 bases and the J segment 7 bases; nucleotides outside the gene matches: 8. Germline V CDR1 and CDR2: SQVTM, ANQGSEA. The CDR3 length is 14 residues. The chain's CDR3 is CSVDGGAVGNEQFF. The CDR3 DNA follows: TGCAGCGTTGACGGGGGGGCCGTTGGAAATGAGCAGTTCTTC.

About this clone: This same CDR3 is encoded by further DNA sequences in the sample. This chain links TRBV5-6 with TRBJ1-2; D remains unclear. The CDR3 runs to 12 residues. Between the trimmed V and J ends, which lost 0 bases and 4 bases, there was a span of 4 bases. The germline CDR1 and CDR2 sequences are SGHDT and YYEEEE. The CDR3 reads CASSLEGYGYTF. CDR3 DNA sequence: TGTGCCAGCAGCTTGGAGGGCTATGGCTACACCTTC.

The chain joins TRBV28 to TRBJ1-6; D remains ambiguous. This CDR3 is 11 amino acids long. The germline V gene encodes CDR1 MDHEN and CDR2 SYDVKM. The V end was cut by 8 bases, the J end by 14 bases, with 13 bases between. This chain's CDR3 is CASGNLFTLHF. As DNA, the CDR3 is TGTGCCAGCGGGAACCTATTCACCCTCCACTTT.

Comment on this clone: Within the sample, other DNA sequences also encode this same CDR3. The V and J genes are TRBV6-5 and TRBJ2-7; possibly TRBD1 or TRBD2 for D (5 bases each). Germline CDR1 and CDR2: MNHEY and SVGAGI. V was cut by 2 bases and J by 2 bases, with 10 bases left in between. This CDR3 is 14 amino acids long. The CDR3 DNA reads as TGTGCCAGCAGTTACCGGGACGGACCCTACGAGCAGTACTTC. It codes for CASSYRDGPYEQYF.

This clone came up many times. The chain carries TRBV19 and TRBJ1-5, with D uncertain. The CDR3 loop spans 15 amino acids. The V gene lost 7 bases and the J gene lost 1 base, with 14 bases spanning the gap. Germline V lookup: CDR1 LNHDA, CDR2 SQIVND (reference sequence). CDR3 DNA: TGTGCCAGTAATCCGGGAGGTCACAGCAATCAGCCCCAGCATTTT. It translates to CASNPGGHSNQPQHF.

This clone is a singleton in its sample. The gene calls are TRBV6-5 and TRBJ1-6, with D maybe TRBD1 (5 bases). The CDR3 is 16 residues long. Germline V CDR1 and CDR2: MNHEY, SVGAGI. V shed 0 bases and J shed 9 bases, with 15 bases lying between them. This CDR3 reads CASSYSGRGGISPLHF. DNA of the CDR3: TGTGCCAGCAGTTACTCAGGGCGCGGGGGGATTTCACCCCTCCACTTT.

Concerning this clone itself: The same CDR3 arises from other DNA sequences in this sample as well. This chain joins TRBV5-4 and TRBJ2-1; D uncertain. The germline gives CDR1 SGHNT, CDR2 YYREEE (reference sequence). There are 15 residues in the CDR3. V was cut by 0 bases and J by 1 base, with 8 bases left in between. The CDR3 loop reads CASSLVSPSYNEQFF. In nucleotides, the CDR3 is TGTGCCAGCAGCTTGGTCTCCCCTTCCTACAATGAGCAGTTCTTC.

This chain links TRBV19 with TRBJ2-7; D is possibly TRBD1 (5 bases). V lost 3 bases and J lost 1, with 25 bases in between. CDR3 size: 19 residues. From germline, CDR1 is LNHDA and CDR2 SQIVND (reference sequence). The CDR3 here is CASSMRSREINQASYEQYF. The CDR3 bases are TGTGCCAGTAGTATGAGGTCCAGGGAAATAAACCAAGCATCCTACGAGCAGTACTTC.

This clone was seen repeatedly, ten times or more. The V gene is TRBV19, the J gene TRBJ2-7, with D uncertain. CDR1 is LNHDA and CDR2 is SQIVND in the germline V gene (reference sequence). This CDR3 spans 13 amino acids. V shed 2 bases and J shed 3 bases, with 8 bases lying between them. This CDR3 is CASSIFPHYEQYF. CDR3 sequence (DNA): TGTGCCAGTAGTATATTCCCCCACTACGAGCAGTACTTC. The full variable domain, rest sourced from reference TRBV19 and TRBJ2-7, is DGGITQSPKYLFRKEGQNVTLSCEQNLNHDAMYWYRQDPGQGLRLIYYSQIVNDFQKGDIAEGYSVSREKKESFPLTVTSAQKNPTAFYLCASSIFPHYEQYFGPGTRLTVT.

The chain links TRBV28 to TRBJ1-3; 9 nucleotides match TRBD1. The V and J ends lost 5 bases and 3 bases, in that order; junction bases with no gene match: 5. Germline CDR1 reads MDHEN; CDR2 reads SYDVKM. The CDR3 has 15 residues. The CDR3 bases are TGTGCCAGCAGTGGACCGGGACAGGGTGGAAACACCATATATTTT. Amino acids: CASSGPGQGGNTIYF. Together with reference TRBV28 and TRBJ1-3, the CDR3 gives the full variable domain: DVKVTQSSRYLVKRTGEKVFLECVQDMDHENMFWYRQDPGLGLRLIYFSYDVKMKEKGDIPEGYSVSREKKERFSLILESASTNQTSMYLCASSGPGQGGNTIYFGEGSWLTVV.

In its sample, this clone was seen a few times. The chain is built from TRBV9 and TRBJ1-1; D perhaps matches TRBD1 (6 bases). Germline CDR1 and CDR2: SGDLS and YYNGEE. Trimming took off 7 bases at V and 2 bases at J, with 9 bases between the two ends. CDR3 length equals 12 residues. CDR3: CASGQPNTEAFF. In nucleotides, the CDR3 is TGTGCCAGCGGACAGCCTAACACTGAAGCTTTCTTT.

The genes are TRBV7-2 and TRBJ1-1; D ambiguous. The CDR3 runs to 15 residues. The germline V and J ends were trimmed by 7 bases and 4 bases, with 19 bases remaining between them. Germline V gives CDR1 SGHTA, CDR2 FQGNSA. This CDR3 reads CASTTGRGRGTEAFF. DNA of the CDR3: TGTGCCAGCACCACTGGGCGAGGGAGAGGCACTGAAGCTTTCTTT.

This CDR3 is CASSYGQGGGEKLFF. The CDR3 coding sequence is TGTGCCAGCAGTTACGGGCAGGGCGGGGGCGAAAAACTGTTTTTT. V gene TRBV6-5 combines with J gene TRBJ1-4, with D tentatively TRBD1 (6 bases). V lost 2 bases, J lost 8 bases, and 15 bases lay in between. Per germline, CDR1 MNHEY and CDR2 SVGAGI. This CDR3 has 15 residues.

The V call is TRBV28, the J call TRBJ2-7; D may be TRBD2 (5 bases). CDR1 is MDHEN and CDR2 is SYDVKM in the germline V gene. The CDR3 length is 14 residues. The V end lost 7 bases, the J end lost 6 bases, and 19 bases lay between the germline ends. The CDR3 coding sequence is TGTGCCAGCACTCCGACCGCGATTCGGGGCGAGCAGTACTTC. Its translation: CASTPTAIRGEQYF.

This clone was picked up a small number of times. This chain links TRBV19 with TRBJ1-1; the D gene is possibly TRBD1 (6 bases). The germline CDR1 and CDR2 sequences are LNHDA and SQIVND (reference sequence). V shed 7 bases and J shed 1 base, with 13 bases lying between them. This CDR3 has 14 amino acids. CDR3 sequence (DNA): TGTGCCAGTACCTTGGGGGCGGCGAACACTGAAGCTTTCTTT. It codes for CASTLGAANTEAFF.

This sequence joins TRBV6-6 and TRBJ2-7; D possibly corresponds to TRBD1 (6 bases). From germline, CDR1 is MNHNY and CDR2 SVGAGI (reference sequence). The CDR3 extends over 14 amino acids. The V end lost 6 bases, the J end lost 6 bases, and 18 bases lay between the germline ends. The CDR3 nucleotides read TGTGCCAGCAGCTTACCAGGGGCGCCTCGCGAGCAGTACTTC. This translates into CASSLPGAPREQYF.

This rearrangement joins TRBV5-1 to TRBJ2-2; D is ambiguous. This CDR3 contains 15 residues. V was pared by 4 bases and J by 0 bases, with 10 bases between. The germline V gene encodes CDR1 SGHRS and CDR2 YFSETQ. The CDR3 is CASSPSTANTGELFF. For the CDR3, the DNA is TGCGCCAGCAGCCCGTCGACCGCGAACACCGGGGAGCTGTTTTTT.

V gene TRBV19 combines with J gene TRBJ2-4; the D gene is possibly TRBD2 (5 bases). CDR1 is LNHDA and CDR2 is SQIVND in the germline V gene (reference sequence). CDR3 length: 14 residues. The V and J ends lost 1 base and 9 bases respectively, with 13 bases between them. The CDR3 reads CASSIGETLGIQYF. The DNA for the CDR3 is TGTGCCAGTAGTATAGGGGAGACTCTGGGCATTCAGTACTTC.

For the CDR3, the DNA is TGTGCCAGCAGTTCCCGAGCACGTCCGGGACTGGATAATGAAAAACTGTTTTTT. Translated, it gives CASSSRARPGLDNEKLFF. V is TRBV7-9 and J is TRBJ1-4, with D tentatively TRBD1 (5 bases). Trimming removed 6 bases at V and 4 bases at J, with 24 bases between. Germline V gene data show CDR1 as SEHNR and CDR2 as FQNEAQ (reference sequence). This CDR3 comprises 18 residues.

In the case of this clone: Other DNA sequences in this specimen translate into the identical CDR3. The chain combines TRBV2 with TRBJ1-5; weak D call: TRBD1 (6 bases). CDR3 length equals 14 residues. V was shortened by 0 bases and J by 4 bases, with 7 bases between the two germline ends. The germline gives CDR1 SNHLY, CDR2 FYNNEI. CDR3 in amino acids: CASSEARGNQPQHF. DNA of the CDR3: TGTGCCAGCAGTGAAGCCAGGGGAAATCAGCCCCAGCATTTT. Using reference TRBV2 and TRBJ1-5 for the parts outside the CDR3, the full variable domain is EPEVTQTPSHQVTQMGQEVILRCVPISNHLYFYWYRQILGQKVEFLVSFYNNEISEKSEIFDDQFSVERPDGSNFTLKIRSTKLEDSAMYFCASSEARGNQPQHFGDGTRLSIL.

This clone has only a few counts. The chain couples TRBV4-3 to TRBJ1-1; TRBD1 aligns across 9 bases. The CDR3 is made up of 16 amino acids. With 0 bases clipped from V and 4 bases from J, the junction kept 6 bases outside the gene matches. CDR1 and CDR2 from the germline V gene are LGHNA and YSLEER. The CDR3 coding sequence is TGCGCCAGCAGCCAAGATGGGACAGGGCGGGGCACTGAAGCTTTCTTT. It specifies CASSQDGTGRGTEAFF.

The V call is TRBV5-1, the J call TRBJ2-2, with D hard to call. The CDR3 runs 12 residues. Trimming took 6 bases from V and 6 from J, leaving 9 bases between them. Germline-derived CDR1 and CDR2 are SGHRS and YFSETQ. The CDR3 DNA reads as TGCGCCAGCAAGGCGGCGGCCGGGGAGCTGTTTTTT. This sequence encodes CASKAAAGELFF.